This TCR beta chain was identified in a study of Ad26.COV2.S vaccination and SARS-CoV-2 variants. Profiled with immunoSEQ multiplex PCR; TCRdb holds only in-frame clones, not every one. The sample consists of about 390,000 clones, about nine tenths of them appearing once. On this clone itself: Its antigen remains unknown.

J lost 7 bases, V lost 6 bases, and 3 bases had no gene match. Germline CDR1 SNHLY, CDR2 FYNNEI. This CDR3 is built from 12 residues. General study results and limits: People who got the vaccine had more spike-specific TCR breadth than people who got placebo.

Treatment of the sample: approximately 18 received Ad26.COV2.S at low or high dose, single or two shots; 5 received placebo; per-sample allocation not given. Day 63 after the first injection of vaccine or placebo was the sampling time. The rearrangement uses TRBV2 and TRBJ1-2, with 9 bases aligning to TRBD1. The sequence derives from a person aged 18-60 years who received the Ad26.COV2.S COVID-19 vaccine or a placebo. Sequencing used peripheral blood, obtained in a trial of Ad26.COV2.S vaccine versus placebo. CDR3 in amino acids: CASRTQGAGYTF. The CDR3 nucleotides read TGTGCCAGCAGGACACAGGGGGCTGGCTACACCTTC.